One T cell receptor beta chain is described in this entry. No antigen is known for it. The entry originates in a study of response to subunit inactivated influenza vaccine. Study-wide results and caveats: The authors suggested that every seasonal influenza vaccination recruits few new T cells.

In TCRdb, the RT-PCR reads were re-called with MiXCR into one record per CDR3 protein. This table has about 500,000 distinct CDR3 sequences, about 7.2% appearing once. The sequence was obtained from a man aged 50 to 69 who received an inactivated influenza vaccine. The sample in question was PBMCs from blood, obtained 23 to 25 months after vaccination.

Here the CDR3 reads CASSFRDRQETQYF. CDR3 DNA: TGTGCCAGCAGTTTTAGGGACAGACAAGAGACCCAGTACTTC. The chain employs TRBV28 and TRBJ2-5; 7 nucleotides line up with TRBD1. V shed 3 bases and J 2 bases; nucleotides not matched to a gene: 3. Germline V gives CDR1 MDHEN, CDR2 SYDVKM. The CDR3 contains 14 residues.